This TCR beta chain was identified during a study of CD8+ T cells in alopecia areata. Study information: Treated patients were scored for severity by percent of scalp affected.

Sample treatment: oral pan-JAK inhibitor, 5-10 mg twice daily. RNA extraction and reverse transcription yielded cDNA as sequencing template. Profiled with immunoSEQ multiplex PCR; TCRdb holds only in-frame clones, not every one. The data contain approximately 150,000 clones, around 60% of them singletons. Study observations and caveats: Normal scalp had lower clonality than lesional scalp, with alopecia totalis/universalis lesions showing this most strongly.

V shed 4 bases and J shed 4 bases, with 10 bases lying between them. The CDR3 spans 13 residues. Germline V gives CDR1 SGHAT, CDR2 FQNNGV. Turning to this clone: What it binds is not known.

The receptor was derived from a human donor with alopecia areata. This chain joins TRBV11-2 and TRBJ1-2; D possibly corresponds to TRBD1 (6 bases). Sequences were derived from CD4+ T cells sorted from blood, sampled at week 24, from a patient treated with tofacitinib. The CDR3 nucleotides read TGTGCCAGCAGCTCCACAGGGTTCTATGGCTACACCTTC. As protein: CASSSTGFYGYTF.